This record looks at one T cell receptor (beta chain) sequence and its context. Ten or more counts support this clonotype. Its specific antigen is unknown. Per-base quality was not reported, and no clone a single base away is much larger than it. cDNA was synthesized by template-switch 5'RACE using a primer with a 10-nucleotide random unique molecular identifier that tagged each TCR transcript. Over 180 million TCR-beta sequences, covering 15-18 subjects, were produced in each sequencing run. The RNeasy kit was used to extract total RNA. TCR-beta VDJ regions were amplified with primers for the TCR constant region and the 5'RACE anchor, using the KAPA Real-time Library Amplification kit. Sample indexes and Illumina adaptors were added in a first PCR, and a second PCR then increased library yield. The roughly 650 bp TCR product was size-selected on a 2% E-gel SizeSelection system after Ampure bead purification. Before pooling, libraries had their quality checked on a Bioanalyzer, their concentration measured with Qubit, and their quantity determined with the Kapa Library Quantification kit. An Illumina HiSeq 2500 sequenced the libraries paired-end 2 x 150 bp. To increase sequence diversity, roughly 24-31% phiX was spiked into each library pool. On the authors' methods: The UMI-based MiGEC pipeline processed quality-filtered reads and removed over 80% of raw TCR sequences during error correction. VDJ genes were aligned to IMGT germline references, and clonotypes were defined by unique CDR3 amino acid sequence plus V-J genes. Clonal expansion, Shannon diversity and CDR3 relatedness were evaluated with VDJtools (CalcPairwiseDistances, ClusterSamples), while phylogenetic trees were built in CLCbio workbench. A clone was classed as expanded if it had 8 or more unique UMIs, a cutoff based on coefficient-of-variation modelling across technical triplicates. The public sequencing data were trimmed at Q25 with fastp and processed into clonotypes with MiXCR by TCRdb, which kept only in-frame beta chains. Each entry is one CDR3 protein sequence, shown with its most common DNA and genes. What appears here as the V and J calls and clone size reflects TCRdb's work, not the paper's. Recorded for this sample are about 36,000 distinct CDR3 sequences; around a tenth of them occurred a single time. About 7% of the sample rests with the top ten.

This sample was included in a study of neurological immune-mediated disorders (dated by TCRdb to about 2019). With respect to the entire study: Peripheral blood TCR-beta repertoires from patients with HTLV-I-associated myelopathy (HAM/TSP), patients with multiple sclerosis, and healthy controls were compared in the study using UMI-based sequencing. Longitudinal samples, technical triplicates and paired sorted CD4+ and CD8+ T-cell subsets, alongside PBMC samples, were included among the approximately 98 TCR-beta libraries. Of the 70 or so subjects in the cohort, some 15 were HAM/TSP patients, some 35 were multiple sclerosis patients, and about 20 were healthy controls. The research as a whole found: No identical CDR3 amino acid sequences were found to be shared among expanded clones across subjects, suggesting that TCR-beta repertoires were private in all groups. TCR clonal expansion was highest in HAM/TSP patients and lowest in MS patients, with MS patients falling below even healthy controls.

For unsorted PBMC libraries, 2 million PBMCs were used after storage in RNAlater at -80 degrees C until RNA extraction. Peripheral blood was subjected to Ficoll-Hypaque density gradient centrifugation to isolate PBMCs, which were then cryopreserved in liquid nitrogen. A distance of 18 bases separates the germline ends of V and J, which lose 5 bases and 8 bases respectively. The germline V gene (reference sequence) provides CDR1 DFQATT and CDR2 SNEGSKA. Counted from cysteine to phenylalanine, this CDR3 has 13 amino acids. Kept here is only the CDR3 DNA, which spans 39 bases and is read in frame from base 1.

This TCR came from a woman aged 25 to 45 with HTLV-1-associated myelopathy (HAM/TSP). Sequencing input: PBMCs. The chain was built from TRBV20-1 and TRBJ1-2, with no confident D gene call. The DNA is as follows: TGCAGTGCTTTGGGCCGGGGAGGCCGGGGCTACACCTTC. Its translation reads: CSALGRGGRGYTF.